These 9 T cell receptor beta chains came from one sample sequenced in a study of blood T cell repertoires in COVID-19. Clones were sequenced by immunoSEQ multiplex PCR, and TCRdb holds only the in-frame ones, with some missing. The data contain 55,000 to 75,000 clones, 55% to 75% of them singletons. The sample consisted of peripheral blood. Every receptor here comes from a woman in her seventies with COVID-19, enrolled during active disease.

This sequence joins TRBV6-6 and TRBJ2-1, with D unresolved. CDR3 size: 14 residues. Germline V lookup: CDR1 MNHNY, CDR2 SVGAGI (reference sequence). The V end was cut by 2 bases, the J end by 0 bases, with 5 bases between. The DNA of the CDR3 is TGTGCCAGCAGTTACCGGAGCTCCTACAATGAGCAGTTCTTC. Translation: CASSYRSSYNEQFF.

The chain joins TRBV5-6 to TRBJ2-3, with TRBD2 matching over 7 bases. The CDR3 extends over 12 amino acids. After removal of 4 bases from V and 5 bases from J, the junction contained 1 base not matched to a gene. Per germline, CDR1 SGHDT and CDR2 YYEEEE. Here the CDR3 reads CASSGGGDTQYF. For the CDR3, the DNA is TGTGCCAGCAGCGGCGGGGGAGATACGCAGTATTTT.

The genes are TRBV12-3 or TRBV12-4 and TRBJ2-7; 9 bases match TRBD1. This CDR3 comprises 13 residues. V was pared by 4 bases and J by 5 bases, with 3 bases of the junction left unmatched. CDR3 amino acids: CASSSGQGHEQYF. Written as DNA, the CDR3 is TGTGCCAGCAGTTCCGGACAGGGGCACGAGCAGTACTTC.

The chain joins TRBV19 to TRBJ2-5, with D perhaps TRBD1 (7 bases). The CDR3 has 14 amino acids. Trimming took 5 bases from V and 2 from J, leaving 12 bases between them. Germline assignment: CDR1 LNHDA and CDR2 SQIVND (reference sequence). CDR3 amino acids: CASSWGDSQETQYF. The CDR3 DNA reads as TGTGCCAGTAGTTGGGGGGACAGTCAAGAGACCCAGTACTTC.

The chain carries TRBV27 and TRBJ2-2; 10 positions match TRBD1. Germline loops: CDR1 MNHEY, CDR2 SMNVEV (reference sequence). V lost 5 bases and J lost 7; bases outside the gene matches: 7. CDR3 size: 15 residues. The CDR3: CASSPGTGAVGELFF. DNA of the CDR3: TGTGCCAGCAGTCCCGGGACAGGGGCGGTCGGGGAGCTGTTTTTT.

This clone was seen only once. The genes are TRBV6-5 and TRBJ1-1; 10 bases fit TRBD1. Germline loops: CDR1 MNHEY, CDR2 SVGAGI. The CDR3 runs to 15 residues. J gave up 4 bases and V 0 bases, and 2 bases lay outside the gene matches. The CDR3 DNA is TGTGCCAGCAGTTACTCCCGGACAGGGGGCACTGAAGCTTTCTTT. Its translation is CASSYSRTGGTEAFF.

This chain links TRBV19 with TRBJ1-2; the match to TRBD1 covers 8 bases. This CDR3 spans 15 amino acids. Germline CDR1 reads LNHDA; CDR2 reads SQIVND (reference sequence). The V and J ends lost 5 bases and 7 bases, in that order; junction bases with no gene match: 12. The CDR3: CASSPSNSDRAGYTF. CDR3 DNA: TGTGCCAGTAGTCCATCGAACTCGGACAGGGCTGGCTACACCTTC.

The V gene is TRBV14, the J gene TRBJ2-3; possible D gene TRBD2, 5 bases. Germline CDR1 SGHDN, CDR2 FVKESK. This CDR3 has 15 residues. The germline V and J ends were trimmed by 0 bases and 3 bases, with 10 bases remaining between them. CDR3 sequence (DNA): TGTGCCAGCAGCCAAGAAGGCGGGTGGACAGATACGCAGTATTTT. Its translation is CASSQEGGWTDTQYF.

This chain connects TRBV2 to TRBJ1-1, with no clear D. Germline V gene sequence: CDR1 SNHLY, CDR2 FYNNEI. V shed 6 bases and J shed 3 bases, with 11 bases lying between them. The CDR3 is 13 amino acids. The CDR3 loop reads CASSDKSYTEAFF. The CDR3 region has the DNA TGTGCCAGCAGCGACAAAAGCTACACTGAAGCTTTCTTT.